This T cell receptor (beta chain) comes out of a study of cytomegalovirus exposure and HLA in healthy donors. V was clipped by 4 bases and J by 4 bases; unmatched bases: 7. Germline CDR1 reads SGHVS; CDR2 reads FQNEAQ. This CDR3 is built from 16 residues. PCR employed 60 Vbeta and 13 Jbeta primers. Generated by immunoSEQ multiplex PCR, the TCRdb table keeps only in-frame clones and is missing some. The data hold over 150,000 clones, with over 75% observed a single time. The source material was PBMCs. This chain uses TRBV7-8 with TRBJ2-2; 9 bases line up with TRBD2. This receptor was obtained from a boy aged 2-9 years in good health and CMV-seronegative. The CDR3 region is CASSSDLLAGTGELFF. In DNA form, the CDR3 reads TGTGCCAGCAGCTCCGACTTACTAGCGGGCACCGGGGAGCTGTTTTTT. Full variable domain (outside the CDR3, taken from reference TRBV7-8 and TRBJ2-2): GAGVSQSPRYKVAKRGQDVALRCDPISGHVSLFWYQQALGQGPEFLTYFQNEAQLDKSGLPSDRFFAERPEGSVSTLKIQRTQQEDSAVYLCASSSDLLAGTGELFFGEGSRLTVL.